The entry that follows covers one T cell receptor beta chain sequence. The antigen remains unidentified. A modified ARM-PCR protocol with three rounds of nested PCR amplified TCRbeta. TCRdb redid the calling of the multiplex PCR reads with MiXCR, one entry per CDR3 protein. In the table there are 100,000 to 150,000 distinct CDR3 sequences, 55% to 75% of which are singletons. The source of the sample is a study of tumor and adjacent non-tumor tissue in lung cancer. Study-wide points: In normal lung, the top 100 clones were significantly more dominant than in tumor.

RNA was extracted from bulk tissue without any cell sorting. Germline V gene lookup returns CDR1 SEHNR and CDR2 FQNEAQ (reference sequence). This CDR3 is built from 15 residues. Trimming cost V 3 bases and J 4 bases; bases outside gene matches: 7. The chain combines TRBV7-9 with TRBJ2-5; 8 positions match TRBD2. The sequence was collected from a man aged 25-40 years with non-small cell lung cancer. Sequencing input: lung tumor tissue. The CDR3: CASSFNLAGGETQYF. DNA for the CDR3: TGTGCCAGCAGCTTTAACCTGGCGGGAGGAGAGACCCAGTACTTC.